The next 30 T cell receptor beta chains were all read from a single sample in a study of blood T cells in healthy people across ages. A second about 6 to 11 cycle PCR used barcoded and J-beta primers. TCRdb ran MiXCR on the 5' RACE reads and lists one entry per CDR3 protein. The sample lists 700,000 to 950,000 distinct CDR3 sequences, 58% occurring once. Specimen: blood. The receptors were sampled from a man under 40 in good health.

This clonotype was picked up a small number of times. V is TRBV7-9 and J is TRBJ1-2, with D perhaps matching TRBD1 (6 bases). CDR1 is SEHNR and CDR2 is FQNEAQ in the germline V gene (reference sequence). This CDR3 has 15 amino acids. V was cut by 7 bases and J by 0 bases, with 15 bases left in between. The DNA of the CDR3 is TGTGCCAGCACCGACGGGCGGACAGCTAACTATGGCTACACCTTC. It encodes CASTDGRTANYGYTF.

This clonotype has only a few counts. The chain's CDR3 is CASRATGGGYTF. CDR3 DNA: TGTGCCAGCAGGGCCACAGGGGGTGGCTACACCTTC. The chain links TRBV3-1 to TRBJ1-2; 8 bases are a match to TRBD1. CDR3 length equals 12 residues. The germline V gene encodes CDR1 LGHDT and CDR2 YNNKEL (reference sequence). With 6 bases clipped from V and 7 bases from J, the junction kept 4 bases outside the gene matches.

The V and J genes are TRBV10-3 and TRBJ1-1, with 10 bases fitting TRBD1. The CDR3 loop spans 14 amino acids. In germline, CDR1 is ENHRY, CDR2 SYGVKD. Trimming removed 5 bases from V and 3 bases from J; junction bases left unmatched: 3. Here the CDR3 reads CAISRDRGDTEAFF. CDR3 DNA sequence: TGTGCCATCAGTCGGGACAGGGGAGACACTGAAGCTTTCTTT.

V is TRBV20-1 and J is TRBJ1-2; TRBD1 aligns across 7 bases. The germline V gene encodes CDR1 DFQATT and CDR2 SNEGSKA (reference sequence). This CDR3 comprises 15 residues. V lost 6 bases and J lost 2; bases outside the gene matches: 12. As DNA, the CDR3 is TGCAGTGCCTCGACAGGGTTGGCGGCCAACTATGGCTACACCTTC. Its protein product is CSASTGLAANYGYTF.

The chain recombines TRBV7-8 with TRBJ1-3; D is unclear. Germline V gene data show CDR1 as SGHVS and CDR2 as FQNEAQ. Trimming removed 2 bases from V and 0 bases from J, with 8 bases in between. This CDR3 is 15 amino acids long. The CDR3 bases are TGTGCCAGCAGCTTAAGTCGCGGCTCTGGAAACACCATATATTTT. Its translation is CASSLSRGSGNTIYF.

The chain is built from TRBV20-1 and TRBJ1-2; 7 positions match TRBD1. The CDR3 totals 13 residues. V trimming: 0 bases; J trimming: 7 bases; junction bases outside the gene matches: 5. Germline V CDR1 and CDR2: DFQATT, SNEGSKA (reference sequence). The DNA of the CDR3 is TGCAGTGCTAGAGAGGAGGGGGCGCGTGGCTACACCTTC. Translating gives CSAREEGARGYTF.

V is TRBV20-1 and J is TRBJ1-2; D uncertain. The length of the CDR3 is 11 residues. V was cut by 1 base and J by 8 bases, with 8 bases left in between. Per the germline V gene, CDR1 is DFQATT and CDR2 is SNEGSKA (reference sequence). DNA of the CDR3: TGCAGTGCTAGAGTAATTGCGGGCTACACCTTC. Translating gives CSARVIAGYTF.

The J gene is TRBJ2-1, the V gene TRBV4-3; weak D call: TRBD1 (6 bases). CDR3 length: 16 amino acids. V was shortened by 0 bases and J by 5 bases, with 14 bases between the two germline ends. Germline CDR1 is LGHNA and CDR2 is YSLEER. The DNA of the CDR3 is TGCGCCAGCAGCCAAGATTGGGCAGGGGAAGACAATGAGCAGTTCTTC. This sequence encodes CASSQDWAGEDNEQFF.

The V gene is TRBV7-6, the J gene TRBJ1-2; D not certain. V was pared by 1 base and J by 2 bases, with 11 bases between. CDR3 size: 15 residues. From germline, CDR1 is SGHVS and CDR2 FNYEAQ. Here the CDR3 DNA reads TGTGCCAGCAGCTTAGATGGCAGACAAAACTATGGCTACACCTTC. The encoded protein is CASSLDGRQNYGYTF.

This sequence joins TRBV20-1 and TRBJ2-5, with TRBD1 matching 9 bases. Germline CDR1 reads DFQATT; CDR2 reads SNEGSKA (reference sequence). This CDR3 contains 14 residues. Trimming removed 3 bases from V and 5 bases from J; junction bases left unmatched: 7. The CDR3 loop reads CSARDDRGGETQYF. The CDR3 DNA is TGCAGTGCTAGGGATGACAGGGGGGGGGAGACCCAGTACTTC.

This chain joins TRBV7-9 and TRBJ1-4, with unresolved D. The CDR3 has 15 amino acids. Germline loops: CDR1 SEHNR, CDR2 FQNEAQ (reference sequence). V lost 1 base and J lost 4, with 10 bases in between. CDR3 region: CASSLGTAYNEKLFF. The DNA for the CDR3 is TGTGCCAGCAGCTTAGGGACTGCGTATAATGAAAAACTGTTTTTT.

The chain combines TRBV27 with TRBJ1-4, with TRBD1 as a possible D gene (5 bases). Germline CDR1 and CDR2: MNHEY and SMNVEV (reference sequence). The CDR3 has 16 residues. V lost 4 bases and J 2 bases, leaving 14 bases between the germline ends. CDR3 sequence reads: CASSSPGGSTNEKLFF. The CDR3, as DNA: TGTGCCAGCAGTTCCCCGGGGGGGTCGACTAATGAAAAACTGTTTTTT.

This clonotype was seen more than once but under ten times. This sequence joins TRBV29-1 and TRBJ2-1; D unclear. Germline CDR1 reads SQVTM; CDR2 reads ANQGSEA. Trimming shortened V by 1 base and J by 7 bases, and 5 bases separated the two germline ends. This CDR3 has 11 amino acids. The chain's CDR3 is CSVEAVNEQFF. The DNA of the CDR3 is TGCAGCGTTGAAGCGGTGAATGAGCAGTTCTTC.

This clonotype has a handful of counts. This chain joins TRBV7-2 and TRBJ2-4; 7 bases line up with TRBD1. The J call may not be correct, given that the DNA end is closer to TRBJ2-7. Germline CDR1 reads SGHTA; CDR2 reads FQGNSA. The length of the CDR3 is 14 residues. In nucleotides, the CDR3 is TGTGCCAGCAGACCGACAGGGTTGGCGAACGAGCAGTACTTC. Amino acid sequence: CASRPTGLANEQYF.

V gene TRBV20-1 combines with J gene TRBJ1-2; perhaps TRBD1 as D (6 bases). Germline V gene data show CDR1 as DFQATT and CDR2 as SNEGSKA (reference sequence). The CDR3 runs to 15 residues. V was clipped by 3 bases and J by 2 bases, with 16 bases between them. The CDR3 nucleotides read TGCAGTGCTAGTCCAGGGGACACCGAGAACTATGGCTACACCTTC. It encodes CSASPGDTENYGYTF.

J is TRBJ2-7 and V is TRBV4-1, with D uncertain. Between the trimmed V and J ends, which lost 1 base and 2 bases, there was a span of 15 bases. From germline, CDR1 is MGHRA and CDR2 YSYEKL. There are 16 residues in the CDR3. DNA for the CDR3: TGCGCCAGCAGCCAAGTTAGCCACCCAAGTACCTACGAGCAGTACTTC. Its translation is CASSQVSHPSTYEQYF.

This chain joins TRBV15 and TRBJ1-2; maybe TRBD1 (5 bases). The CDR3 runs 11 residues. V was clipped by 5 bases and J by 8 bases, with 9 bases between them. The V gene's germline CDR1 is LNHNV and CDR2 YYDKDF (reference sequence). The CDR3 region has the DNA TGTGCCACCAGCCGGGGCGAAGGCTACACCTTC. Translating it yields CATSRGEGYTF.

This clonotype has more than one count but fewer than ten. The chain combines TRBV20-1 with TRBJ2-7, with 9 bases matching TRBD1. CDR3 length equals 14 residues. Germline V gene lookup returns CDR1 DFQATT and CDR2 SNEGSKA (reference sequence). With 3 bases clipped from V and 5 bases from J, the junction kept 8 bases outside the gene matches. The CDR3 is CSASGGQGINEQYF. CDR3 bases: TGCAGTGCTAGTGGGGGACAGGGTATCAACGAGCAGTACTTC.

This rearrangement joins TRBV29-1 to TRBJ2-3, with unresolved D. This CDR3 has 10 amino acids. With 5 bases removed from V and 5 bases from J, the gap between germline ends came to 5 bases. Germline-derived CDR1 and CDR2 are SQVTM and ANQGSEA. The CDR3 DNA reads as TGCAGCGTTTCGGTAGATACGCAGTATTTT. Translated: CSVSVDTQYF.

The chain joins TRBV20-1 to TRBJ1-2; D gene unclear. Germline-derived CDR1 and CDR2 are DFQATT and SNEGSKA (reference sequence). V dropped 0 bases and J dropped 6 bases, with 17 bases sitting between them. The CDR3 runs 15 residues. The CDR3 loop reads CSARDPSAASHGYTF. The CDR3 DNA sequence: TGCAGTGCTAGAGATCCCAGTGCCGCCTCGCATGGCTACACCTTC.

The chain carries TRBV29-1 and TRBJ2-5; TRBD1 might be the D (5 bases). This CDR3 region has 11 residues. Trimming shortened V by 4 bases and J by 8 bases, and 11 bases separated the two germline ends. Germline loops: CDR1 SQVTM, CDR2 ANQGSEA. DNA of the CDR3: TGCAGCGTTGTGGCAGGGTTAACCCAGTACTTC. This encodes CSVVAGLTQYF.

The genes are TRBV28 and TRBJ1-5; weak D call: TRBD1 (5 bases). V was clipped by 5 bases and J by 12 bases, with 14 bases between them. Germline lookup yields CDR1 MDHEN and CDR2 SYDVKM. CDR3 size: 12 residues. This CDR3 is CASSEPPGRQHF. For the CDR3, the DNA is TGTGCCAGCAGTGAACCTCCGGGACGCCAGCATTTT.

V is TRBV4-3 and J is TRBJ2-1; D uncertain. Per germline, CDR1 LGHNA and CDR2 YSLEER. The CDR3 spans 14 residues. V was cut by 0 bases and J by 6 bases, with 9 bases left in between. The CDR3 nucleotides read TGCGCCAGCAGCCAAGATCAGCAGTCCAATGAGCAGTTCTTC. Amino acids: CASSQDQQSNEQFF.

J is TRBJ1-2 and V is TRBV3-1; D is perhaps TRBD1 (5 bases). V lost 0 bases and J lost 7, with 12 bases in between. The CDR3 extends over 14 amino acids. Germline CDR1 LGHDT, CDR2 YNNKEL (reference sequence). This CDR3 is CASSQESDRSGYTF. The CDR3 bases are TGTGCCAGCAGCCAAGAGTCTGACAGATCTGGCTACACCTTC.

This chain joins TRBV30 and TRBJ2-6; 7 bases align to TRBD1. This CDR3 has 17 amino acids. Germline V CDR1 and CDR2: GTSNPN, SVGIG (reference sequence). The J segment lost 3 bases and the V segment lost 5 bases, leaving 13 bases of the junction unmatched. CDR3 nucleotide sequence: TGTGCCTGGGGGTTACGTAAGGGGGCGCGTGGGGCCAACGTCCTGACTTTC. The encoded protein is CAWGLRKGARGANVLTF.

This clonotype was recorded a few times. The CDR3 bases are TGTGCCAGCAGCCGAGAACTAGCGTCAGTAGGTCCCCAGTACTTC. Translating gives CASSRELASVGPQYF. The chain employs TRBV3-1 and TRBJ2-7; 7 nucleotides agree with TRBD2. Germline V gene data show CDR1 as LGHDT and CDR2 as YNNKEL (reference sequence). CDR3 length: 15 amino acids. V was pared by 4 bases and J by 10 bases, with 16 bases of the junction left unmatched.

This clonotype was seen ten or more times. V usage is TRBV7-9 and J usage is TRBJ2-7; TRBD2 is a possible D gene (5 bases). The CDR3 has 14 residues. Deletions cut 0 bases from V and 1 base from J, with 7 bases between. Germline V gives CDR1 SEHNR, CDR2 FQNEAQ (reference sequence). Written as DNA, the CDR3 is TGTGCCAGCAGCTTAGCCGGGATTTCCTACGAGCAGTACTTC. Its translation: CASSLAGISYEQYF.

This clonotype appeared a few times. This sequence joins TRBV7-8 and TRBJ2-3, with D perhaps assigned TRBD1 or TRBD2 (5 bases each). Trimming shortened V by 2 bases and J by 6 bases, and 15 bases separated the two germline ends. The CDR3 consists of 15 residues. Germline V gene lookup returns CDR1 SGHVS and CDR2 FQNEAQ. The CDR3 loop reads CASSLTGATPDTQYF. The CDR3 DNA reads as TGTGCCAGCAGCTTAACCGGGGCCACGCCGGATACGCAGTATTTT. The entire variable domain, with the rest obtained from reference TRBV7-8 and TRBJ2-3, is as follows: GAGVSQSPRYKVAKRGQDVALRCDPISGHVSLFWYQQALGQGPEFLTYFQNEAQLDKSGLPSDRFFAERPEGSVSTLKIQRTQQEDSAVYLCASSLTGATPDTQYFGPGTRLTVL.

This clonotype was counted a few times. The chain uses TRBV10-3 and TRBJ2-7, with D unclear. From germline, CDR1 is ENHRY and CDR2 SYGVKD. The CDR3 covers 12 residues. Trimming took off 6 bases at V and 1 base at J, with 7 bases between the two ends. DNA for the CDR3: TGTGCCATCAGAACTACGTCCTACGAGCAGTACTTC. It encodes CAIRTTSYEQYF.

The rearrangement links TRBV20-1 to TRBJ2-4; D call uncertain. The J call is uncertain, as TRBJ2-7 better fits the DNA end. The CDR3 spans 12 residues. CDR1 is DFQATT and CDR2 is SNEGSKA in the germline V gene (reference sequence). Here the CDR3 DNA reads TGCAGTGCTAACGCTGCCTCCTACGAGCAGTACTTC. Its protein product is CSANAASYEQYF.